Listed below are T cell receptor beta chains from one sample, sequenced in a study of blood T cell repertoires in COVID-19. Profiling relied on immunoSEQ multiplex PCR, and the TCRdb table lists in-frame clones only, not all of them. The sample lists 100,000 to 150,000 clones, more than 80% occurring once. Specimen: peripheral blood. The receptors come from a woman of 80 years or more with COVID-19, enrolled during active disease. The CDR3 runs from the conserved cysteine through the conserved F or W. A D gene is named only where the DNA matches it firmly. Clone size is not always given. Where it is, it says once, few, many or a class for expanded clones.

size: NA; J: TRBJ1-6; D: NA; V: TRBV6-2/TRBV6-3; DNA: TGTGCCAGCAGCCCTAATCGAGGTTCCCTGTCGGATTCACCCCTCCACTTT; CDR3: CASSPNRGSLSDSPLHF
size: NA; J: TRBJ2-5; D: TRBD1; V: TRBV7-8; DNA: TGTGCCAGCAGCTTAGCCACAGGGGGCGAGACCCAGTACTTC; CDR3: CASSLATGGETQYF
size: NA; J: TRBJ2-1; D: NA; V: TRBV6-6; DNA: TGTGCCAGCAGAAAGGACAACAATGAGCAGTTCTTC; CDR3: CASRKDNNEQFF
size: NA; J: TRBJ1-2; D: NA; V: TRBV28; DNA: TGTGCCAGCAGTTTGGAGGGGCGGATATCTAACTATGGCTACACCTTC; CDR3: CASSLEGRISNYGYTF
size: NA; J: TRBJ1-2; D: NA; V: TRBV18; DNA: TGTGCCAGCTCACCCCCGGGCCGGGGTAACTATGGCTACACCTTC; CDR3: CASSPPGRGNYGYTF
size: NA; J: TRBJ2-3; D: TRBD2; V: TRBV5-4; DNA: TGTGCCAGCAGCTTCGAGCGGGAGTCGGTTACGCAGTATTTT; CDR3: CASSFERESVTQYF
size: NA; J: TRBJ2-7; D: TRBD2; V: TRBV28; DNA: TGTGCCAGCAGTGGGGCTAGCGGGATTGACTACGAGCAGTACTTC; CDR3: CASSGASGIDYEQYF
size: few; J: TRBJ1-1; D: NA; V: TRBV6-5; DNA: TGTGCCAGCCGACAGGCCGCCCGTGAAGCTTTCTTT; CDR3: CASRQAAREAFF
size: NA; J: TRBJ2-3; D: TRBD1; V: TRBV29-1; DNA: TGCAGCGTTGAACAGGGGGTGAGCACAGATACGCAGTATTTT; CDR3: CSVEQGVSTDTQYF
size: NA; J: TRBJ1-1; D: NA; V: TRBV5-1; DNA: TGCGCCAGCGGTACAGGGAACACTGAAGCTTTCTTT; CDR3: CASGTGNTEAFF
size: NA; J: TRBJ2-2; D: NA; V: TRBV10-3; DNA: TGTGCCATCACAGGGGGGCGGAACGCGAACACCGGGGAGCTGTTTTTT; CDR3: CAITGGRNANTGELFF
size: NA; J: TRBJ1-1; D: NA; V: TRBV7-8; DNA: TGTGCCAGCAGCTCGGAGCTTATGAACACTGAAGCTTTCTTT; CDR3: CASSSELMNTEAFF
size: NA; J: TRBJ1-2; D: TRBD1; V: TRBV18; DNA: TGTGCCAGCTCACCACCCGGGACAGTTCTTTATGGCTACACCTTC; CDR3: CASSPPGTVLYGYTF
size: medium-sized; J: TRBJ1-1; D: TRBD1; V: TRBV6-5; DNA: TGTGCCAGCAGTCGGACAGGGGAGACTGAAGCTTTCTTT; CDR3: CASSRTGETEAFF
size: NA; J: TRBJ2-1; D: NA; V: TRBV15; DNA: TGTGCCACCAGCAGACTTTTAACAGGCAATGAGCAGTTCTTC; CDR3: CATSRLLTGNEQFF
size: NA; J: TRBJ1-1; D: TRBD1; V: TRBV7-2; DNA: TGTGCCAGCAGCTTAGCGACAGGGGGCACTGAAGCTTTCTTT; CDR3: CASSLATGGTEAFF
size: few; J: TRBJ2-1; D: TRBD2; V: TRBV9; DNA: TGTGCCAGCAGCGTAGCTCTCTGGGCGGGAGACAATGAGCAGTTCTTC; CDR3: CASSVALWAGDNEQFF
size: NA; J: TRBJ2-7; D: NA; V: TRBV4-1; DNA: TGCGCCAGCAGCCAAGATGTAGCGGGACAGTCCTACGAGCAGTACTTC; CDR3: CASSQDVAGQSYEQYF
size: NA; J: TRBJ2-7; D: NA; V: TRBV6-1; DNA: TGTGCCAGCAGTGAAGTGAGCGGTCCCTACGAGCAGTACTTC; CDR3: CASSEVSGPYEQYF